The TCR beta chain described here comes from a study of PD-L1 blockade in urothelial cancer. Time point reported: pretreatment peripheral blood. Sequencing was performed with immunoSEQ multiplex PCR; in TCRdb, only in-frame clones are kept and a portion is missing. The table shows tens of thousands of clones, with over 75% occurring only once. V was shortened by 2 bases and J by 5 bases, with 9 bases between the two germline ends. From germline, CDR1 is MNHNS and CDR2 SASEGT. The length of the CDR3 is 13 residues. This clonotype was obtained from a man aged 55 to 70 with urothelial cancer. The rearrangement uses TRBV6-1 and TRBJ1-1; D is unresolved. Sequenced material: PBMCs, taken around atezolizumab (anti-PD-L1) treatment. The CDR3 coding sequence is TGTGCCAGCAGTGAATGGGAGTTAACTGAAGCTTTCTTT. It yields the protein CASSEWELTEAFF.